This T cell receptor beta chain derives from a study of T-cell memory formation after mild COVID-19. Study observations and caveats: The authors did not confirm SARS-CoV-2 specificity of second-wave clones peaking day 37. Mainly CM and EM harbored the contracting CD4+ clones; mainly EMRA harbored the CD8+ ones. Contracting clones, day 15 to 85, had balanced CD4/CD8, and later expanders favored CD4+.

V was cut by 5 bases and J by 1 base, with 9 bases left in between. The CDR3 extends over 14 amino acids. The germline V gene has CDR1 SEHNR and CDR2 FQNEAQ (reference sequence). TCRdb used MiXCR to reprocess the 5' RACE reads, holding one entry per CDR3 protein. The sample shows 300,000 to 350,000 distinct CDR3 sequences, approximately 19% of them seen only once. In the case of this clonotype: Antigen specificity is unknown.

The sequenced sample was PBMCs or a T cell subset sorted from them (not recorded which). The receptor was isolated from a man aged 18 to 29 who had mild COVID-19 (a few samples of this study predate the infection). Cell type and time point are not known. V and J are TRBV7-9 and TRBJ2-1; TRBD2 might be the D (6 bases). The DNA of the CDR3 is TGTGCCAGCAGCCCGGGACTGTCCTACAATGAGCAGTTCTTC. Residues: CASSPGLSYNEQFF.